A single sample is the source of the 9 T cell receptor beta chains below, sequenced in a study of regulatory T cells in long-lasting Graves disease. Combining iRepertoire HTBI primers with Arm-PCR of CDR3 regions, the authors built TCR beta libraries. TCRdb reprocessed the multiplex PCR reads via MiXCR and lists one record per CDR3 protein. In the table there are roughly 500,000 distinct CDR3 sequences, around an eighth of which are singletons. Time point given: newly diagnosed GD, antithyroid drugs for less than 3 months. With RNA extracted from PBMCs as input, the TCR library was made. The sample also formed part of further work on T cells in Graves' hyperthyroidism and ophthalmopathy.

Sample: peripheral blood mononuclear cells (PBMCs), taken at new diagnosis, from a patient treated with antithyroid drugs. The receptors originated from a young man with Graves disease.

Many counts were recorded for this clonotype. The chain combines TRBV5-1 with TRBJ1-1, with D unclear. This CDR3 is 13 amino acids long. Looked up from germline, CDR1 is SGHRS and CDR2 is YFSETQ. Trimming removed 4 bases from V and 3 bases from J, with 10 bases in between. The CDR3 reads CASSPTQYTEAFF. In DNA form, the CDR3 reads TGCGCCAGCAGCCCCACTCAATACACTGAAGCTTTCTTT.

In its sample, this clonotype was seen a few times. The chain combines TRBV7-9 with TRBJ1-6; D unclear. The germline gives CDR1 SEHNR, CDR2 FQNEAQ (reference sequence). V was pared by 1 base and J by 13 bases, with 11 bases between. This CDR3 has 13 residues. The CDR3 region has the DNA TGTGCCAGCAGCTTAGGGTTAATGTCTCCCCTCCACTTT. Its translation is CASSLGLMSPLHF.

This clonotype was found many times. The chain has TRBV29-1 and TRBJ1-1, with D possibly being TRBD1 (6 bases). The CDR3 length is 13 residues. Germline V gene sequence: CDR1 SQVTM, CDR2 ANQGSEA. The V gene lost 3 bases and the J gene lost 5 bases, with 13 bases spanning the gap. CDR3 residues: CSVDLGAFTEAFF. As DNA, the CDR3 is TGCAGCGTTGATCTGGGGGCGTTTACTGAAGCTTTCTTT.

This clonotype was seen repeatedly, ten times or more. The chain carries TRBV29-1 and TRBJ1-2; perhaps TRBD1 as D (5 bases). The CDR3 is made up of 12 amino acids. Per the germline V gene, CDR1 is SQVTM and CDR2 is ANQGSEA. Between the trimmed V and J ends, which lost 7 bases and 6 bases, there was a span of 15 bases. The CDR3 protein is CSATQGSDGYTF. CDR3 bases: TGCAGCGCCACTCAGGGTAGCGATGGCTACACCTTC.

This clonotype was seen a few times. At one end, the junction sequence differs from germline, possibly due to a read error. V and J are TRBV29-1 and TRBJ2-5; maybe TRBD1 (6 bases). Germline lookup yields CDR1 SQVTM and CDR2 ANQGSEA. This CDR3 is 12 amino acids long. The CDR3 here is CSVATGQETQHF. The CDR3 DNA follows: TGCAGCGTTGCGACAGGACAAGAGACCCAGCACTTC. Full variable domain (outside the CDR3, taken from reference TRBV29-1 and TRBJ2-5): SAVISQKPSRDICQRGTSLTIQCQVDSQVTMMFWYRQQPGQSLTLIATANQGSEATYESGFVIDKFPISRPNLTFSTLTVSNMSPEDSSIYLCSVATGQETQHFGPGTRLLVL.

This clonotype was observed at least ten times. The chain combines TRBV6-2 or TRBV6-3 with TRBJ1-1, with D possibly TRBD1 on 6 matching bases. The ends were cut back, 0 bases at V and 3 bases at J, with 20 bases in the middle. This CDR3 has 18 amino acids. CDR1 is MNHEY and CDR2 is SVGEGT in the germline V gene. CDR3: CASSYSIRRGGWDTEAFF. CDR3 sequence (DNA): TGTGCCAGCAGTTACTCGATACGGAGAGGGGGTTGGGACACTGAAGCTTTCTTT.

This chain joins TRBV20-1 and TRBJ2-3; possible D gene TRBD2, 6 bases. V gave up 6 bases and J gave up 2 bases, with 12 bases separating them. CDR1 is DFQATT and CDR2 is SNEGSKA in the germline V gene (reference sequence). CDR3 length: 13 residues. The CDR3 here is CSARGGPTDTQYF. In nucleotides, the CDR3 is TGCAGTGCGCGGGGCGGGCCCACAGATACGCAGTATTTT.

The chain links TRBV5-1 to TRBJ2-5; D might be TRBD1 or TRBD2, each matching 5 bases. The CDR3 contains 14 residues. V lost 4 bases, J lost 5 bases, and 15 bases lay in between. The germline gives CDR1 SGHRS, CDR2 YFSETQ. The CDR3 DNA reads TGCGCCAGCAGCCCCGGGGCCGTAGGGGAGACCCAGTACTTC. Its protein is CASSPGAVGETQYF.

This clonotype appeared many times. The rearrangement links TRBV2 to TRBJ2-1; tentatively, D is TRBD2 (5 bases). Germline V gene lookup returns CDR1 SNHLY and CDR2 FYNNEI. This CDR3 region has 14 residues. V was clipped by 3 bases and J by 3 bases, with 9 bases between them. The CDR3 nucleotides are TGTGCCAGCAGTGATCCTAGCTACTACAATGAGCAGTTCTTC. Protein: CASSDPSYYNEQFF.